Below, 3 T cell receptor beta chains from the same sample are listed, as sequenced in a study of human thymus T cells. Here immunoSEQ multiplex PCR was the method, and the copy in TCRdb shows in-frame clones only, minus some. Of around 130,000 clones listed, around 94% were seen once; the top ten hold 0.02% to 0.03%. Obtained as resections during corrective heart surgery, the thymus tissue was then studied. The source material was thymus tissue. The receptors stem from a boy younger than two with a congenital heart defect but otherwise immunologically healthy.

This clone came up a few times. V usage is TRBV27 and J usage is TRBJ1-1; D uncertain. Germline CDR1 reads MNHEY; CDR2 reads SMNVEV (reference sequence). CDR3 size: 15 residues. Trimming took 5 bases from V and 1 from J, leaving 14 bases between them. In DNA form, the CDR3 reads TGTGCCAGCAGTCCCCGCGACGTAGGGAACACTGAAGCTTTCTTT. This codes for CASSPRDVGNTEAFF.

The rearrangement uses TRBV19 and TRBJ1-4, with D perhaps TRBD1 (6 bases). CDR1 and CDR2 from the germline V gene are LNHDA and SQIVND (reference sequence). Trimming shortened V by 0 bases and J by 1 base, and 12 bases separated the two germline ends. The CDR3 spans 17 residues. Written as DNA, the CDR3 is TGTGCCAGTAGTATAGACAGCAAAGGGGGAACTAATGAAAAACTGTTTTTT. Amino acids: CASSIDSKGGTNEKLFF.

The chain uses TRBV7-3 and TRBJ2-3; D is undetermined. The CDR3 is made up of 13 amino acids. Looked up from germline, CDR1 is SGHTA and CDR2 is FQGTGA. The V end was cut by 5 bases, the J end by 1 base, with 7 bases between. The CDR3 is CASSPRRTDTQYF. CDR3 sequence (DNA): TGTGCCAGCAGCCCCCGCCGCACAGATACGCAGTATTTT.